This T cell receptor beta chain was observed in a study of T cell responses to AZD1222 COVID-19 vaccine (dated by TCRdb to the early 2020s). Notes on the research overall: TCR sequencing was performed for more than 230 trial participants, of whom around 200 were given two doses of AZD1222 and around 25 were given two doses of MenACWY control vaccine. Trial participants were enrolled into age subgroups of 18-55, 56-69 and 70-plus years, which contained roughly 140, 27 and 60 TCR-sequenced participants, respectively.

This clone has a single count. Which antigen it targets is not known. No base quality values were provided; no much bigger clone lies one nucleotide off. The time point tag for this specimen amounts to: about 28 days (+/-7) after the second vaccine dose. Because spike-specific TCR depth and breadth did not differ between the two schedules, AZD1222 recipients who got a second dose at roughly 4 weeks were pooled with those who got a second dose at roughly 12 weeks. Vaccinee samples came from UK trials COV001 and COV002, including a single-blind randomized controlled phase 2/3 trial of AZD1222 (ChAdOx1 nCoV-19) in healthy adults. Trial participant PBMC samples were collected at day 0 and day 28 after the second dose for TCRbeta chain sequencing. The CDR3 regions of human TCRbeta chains were subjected to immunosequencing. The original pipeline was this. TCRs in the repertoires were matched against a reference library of SARS-CoV-2-specific TCRs that had been generated with the MIRA antigen-specificity platform. Breadth was defined as the fraction of unique TCRs that were SARS-CoV-2-associated. Depth was defined as the fraction of total T cells that were SARS-CoV-2-associated. Using the MIRA data, each spike-specific TCR was mapped to the spike region that the TCR reacts to and placed in a CD4 or CD8 class. Log10-transformed breadth and depth values were compared by one-way ANOVA with Sidak's multiple comparisons tests. TCRdb's version of the immuneACCESS table is confined to in-frame rearrangements and falls short of the full clone set. An unresolved V gene accounts for under half of the shortfall where checked; the remainder is of unknown origin. V, J and clone size derive from that table, while D and trimming were established from the DNA sequence. This sample holds about 200,000 clones; 93% were observed only once. The ten largest clones add up to 1% of the sample.

Paper-wide results and their limitations: Conclusions about previously exposed vaccinees were limited because only a handful of AZD1222 recipients were SARS-CoV-2 seropositive at baseline. The whole spike protein was spanned by vaccine-associated CD4 TCRs, and dominant responses were seen in regions 160-218 and 743-854. No day 14 peak-response samples were available, so repertoires were characterized only after the peak T cell response. Reportedly, close to half of the unique spike-specific TCRs recognized epitopes lying outside the regions that are mutated in the B.1.351 and B.1.1.7 variants. Most participants were white British and females outnumbered males, and the authors suggested that clonal diversity may have been underestimated. After two AZD1222 doses, both the breadth and the depth of spike-specific TCRs were significantly higher than at day 0 and than in MenACWY recipients. In the small 56-69-year group, the increase in depth fell short of significance, most likely because of low power.

From its cysteine to its phenylalanine, the CDR3 spans 19 amino acids. Only the CDR3 portion is preserved as DNA: 57 bases, with reading frame beginning at the first base. The germline V gene (reference sequence) sets CDR1 to MNHNY and CDR2 to SVGAGI. Ends trimmed: V by 6 bases, J by 6 bases; bases unmatched to a gene: 23. The chain was built from TRBV6-6 and TRBJ1-1, with TRBD1 identical over 9 junction bases. The sequence derives from an adult who received the AZD1222 COVID-19 vaccine. Source: peripheral blood, taken 28 days after the second AZD1222 dose. The nucleotide sequence is TGTGCCAGCAGCTTCAGGGAAGGGGGAACCGGGACAGGGACGGCTGAAGCTTTCTTT. Its coded protein is CASSFREGGTGTGTAEAFF.